The rows below give T cell receptor beta chains drawn from one sample of a study of cytomegalovirus exposure and HLA in healthy donors. Using immunoSEQ multiplex PCR, the repertoire was profiled, and TCRdb retains in-frame clones only, with some absent. The sample lists around 190,000 clones, under 9.5% seen once, with less than 1.5% in the top ten. Input material: PBMCs. The receptor set was obtained from a woman under 40 in good health and CMV-seropositive. The CDR3 runs from the conserved cysteine through the conserved F or W. The order of the fields is V gene, J gene, clone size, D gene, CDR3 DNA, CDR3 protein. The D gene is left open where the match is weak. Only part of the rows carry a size: once, few, many, or a class if the clone is expanded.

v_gene: TRBV5-1
j_gene: TRBJ1-1
abundance: .
d_gene: .
CDR3nt: TGCGCCAGCACCCGCGAGGCGGGACGGGCTGAAGCTTTCTTT
CDR3aa: CASTREAGRAEAFF

v_gene: TRBV7-6
j_gene: TRBJ2-5
abundance: few
d_gene: .
CDR3nt: TGTGCCAGCAGCCAAGGCGGAGGGCCCTTGGAGACCCAGTACTTC
CDR3aa: CASSQGGGPLETQYF

v_gene: TRBV2
j_gene: TRBJ2-2
abundance: few
d_gene: .
CDR3nt: TGTGCCAGCAGTGGTGGGGGGAGAAGGTCCGGGGAGCTGTTTTTT
CDR3aa: CASSGGGRRSGELFF

v_gene: TRBV27
j_gene: TRBJ2-1
abundance: few
d_gene: TRBD2
CDR3nt: TGTGCCAGCAAGGCGGGAGGGCCGGGCGATGAGCAGTTCTTC
CDR3aa: CASKAGGPGDEQFF

v_gene: TRBV10-3
j_gene: TRBJ1-2
abundance: .
d_gene: TRBD1
CDR3nt: TGTGCCATCAGTGGGACAGGCGTTTATGGCTACACCTTC
CDR3aa: CAISGTGVYGYTF

v_gene: TRBV2
j_gene: TRBJ1-5
abundance: few
d_gene: TRBD1
CDR3nt: TGTGCCAGCAGTTCAGGGGGCCAGCCCCAGCATTTT
CDR3aa: CASSSGGQPQHF

v_gene: TRBV29-1
j_gene: TRBJ2-5
abundance: .
d_gene: .
CDR3nt: TGCAGCGTGATGGGGGGAGAGACCCAGTACTTC
CDR3aa: CSVMGGETQYF

v_gene: TRBV2
j_gene: TRBJ1-5
abundance: .
d_gene: .
CDR3nt: TGTGCCAGCAGCAACAGGGTCGGCAATCAGCCCCAGCATTTT
CDR3aa: CASSNRVGNQPQHF

v_gene: TRBV30
j_gene: TRBJ2-1
abundance: few
d_gene: .
CDR3nt: TGTGCCTGGAGCGGGCTAGCGACCAATGAGCAGTTCTTC
CDR3aa: CAWSGLATNEQFF

v_gene: TRBV5-1
j_gene: TRBJ2-3
abundance: few
d_gene: .
CDR3nt: TGCGCCAGCTGGGGAGGAGTTGGTGTCACAGATACGCAGTATTTT
CDR3aa: CASWGGVGVTDTQYF

v_gene: TRBV10-3
j_gene: TRBJ2-4
abundance: few
d_gene: .
CDR3nt: TGTGCCATCAGTGGACAGGGGAGGGTGTCCGACAAAAACATTCAGTACTTC
CDR3aa: CAISGQGRVSDKNIQYF

v_gene: TRBV4-2
j_gene: TRBJ1-5
abundance: .
d_gene: .
CDR3nt: TGTGCCAGCAGCCAAGATCGACAAAATAGCAATCAGCCCCAGCATTTT
CDR3aa: CASSQDRQNSNQPQHF

v_gene: TRBV27
j_gene: TRBJ1-2
abundance: .
d_gene: TRBD1
CDR3nt: TGTGCCAGCAGTTTACTGGGGACAGGGGGCGCGAGGGGCTACACCTTC
CDR3aa: CASSLLGTGGARGYTF

v_gene: TRBV7-2
j_gene: TRBJ2-7
abundance: .
d_gene: TRBD1
CDR3nt: TGTGCCAGCAGCCCGTACAGGGGAATCGGAAACGAGCAGTACTTC
CDR3aa: CASSPYRGIGNEQYF

v_gene: TRBV5-1
j_gene: TRBJ1-2
abundance: .
d_gene: .
CDR3nt: TGCGCCAGCAGCCCCGCGGGGGCAGGGAACTATGGCTACACCTTC
CDR3aa: CASSPAGAGNYGYTF

v_gene: TRBV19
j_gene: TRBJ1-2
abundance: few
d_gene: .
CDR3nt: TGTGCCAGTAGTATTGCCGGGGAGAACTATGGCTACACCTTC
CDR3aa: CASSIAGENYGYTF